This T cell receptor (beta chain) came from a study of blood T cells in healthy people across ages. V was cut by 1 base and J by 0 bases, with 10 bases left in between. CDR1 is SGHDN, CDR2 FVKESK, per germline. The CDR3 loop spans 16 amino acids. A second 7 to 11 cycle PCR used barcoded and J-beta primers. Every sample gave at least 2.5 million paired-end reads containing CDR3. TCRdb processed the 5' RACE reads anew with MiXCR; each CDR3 protein has one entry. The sample contains about 730,000 distinct CDR3 sequences, roughly 45% of which appear only once. Sequencing used blood. This TCR came from a woman aged 60-75 years in good health. The chain links TRBV14 to TRBJ2-1; possible D gene TRBD1, 5 bases. CDR3 coding DNA: TGTGCCAGCAGCCAAGTTGGGGCAAGCTCCTACAATGAGCAGTTCTTC. Amino acids: CASSQVGASSYNEQFF.